These 21 T cell receptor beta chains came from one sample sequenced in a study of monozygotic twins with inflammatory bowel disease. TCRdb re-called the 5' RACE reads and shows each CDR3 protein once, DNA omitted. The listing contains about 380,000 distinct CDR3 sequences. The sequencing sample was made of blood. These receptors originate from a human donor with ulcerative colitis or Crohn's disease, or a healthy co-twin of an affected twin (not recorded which).

The rearrangement links TRBV7-2 to TRBJ2-3; TCRdb's assignment of TRBD1 cannot be checked, as there is no DNA. Germline-derived CDR1 and CDR2 are SGHTA and FQGNSA. The CDR3 has 15 residues. The CDR3 protein is CASSSTTVSTDTQYF.

The chain links TRBV5-1 to TRBJ2-3; as DNA is missing, the TRBD2 call by TCRdb cannot be tested. The CDR3 is made up of 14 amino acids. Per germline, CDR1 SGHRS and CDR2 YFSETQ. The CDR3 loop reads CASRIGESTDTQYF.

The chain employs TRBV5-1 and TRBJ2-1. There are 15 residues in the CDR3. In germline, CDR1 is SGHRS, CDR2 YFSETQ. CDR3 loop: CASSLAGITYNEQFF.

The chain links TRBV5-1 to TRBJ2-2. The CDR3 extends over 12 amino acids. Germline CDR1 reads SGHRS; CDR2 reads YFSETQ. The CDR3: CASRDHTGELFF.

The gene calls are TRBV11-2 and TRBJ2-2. Germline assignment: CDR1 SGHAT and CDR2 FQNNGV. The CDR3 totals 13 residues. The CDR3 region is CASSPASGGELFF.

The V call is TRBV19, the J call TRBJ2-3; the D call from TCRdb, TRBD2, cannot be confirmed without DNA. The germline V gene encodes CDR1 LNHDA and CDR2 SQIVND (reference sequence). This CDR3 comprises 16 residues. The CDR3 sequence: CASTDIAGGFIDTQYF.

The chain combines TRBV20-1 with TRBJ2-3; TCRdb gives TRBD2 as the D gene, but with no DNA this cannot be confirmed. The CDR3 has 15 residues. CDR1 DFQATT and CDR2 SNEGSKA come from the germline V gene (reference sequence). The CDR3 region is CSAPTSGGVTDTQYF.

This chain connects TRBV4-2 to TRBJ2-5; TCRdb designates TRBD2, a call that cannot be tested without DNA. The germline V gene encodes CDR1 LGHNA and CDR2 YNFKEQ. This CDR3 spans 18 amino acids. The CDR3 here is CASSLPPGLSGGQETQYF.

This chain uses TRBV6-5 with TRBJ2-7; TCRdb returns TRBD1, unconfirmable since there is no DNA. This CDR3 has 13 amino acids. Germline loops: CDR1 MNHEY, CDR2 SVGAGI. The CDR3 reads CASSTRTDYEQYF.

CDR3 sequence: CASSLATGAGYTF. V is TRBV5-5 and J is TRBJ1-2. Germline CDR1 is SGHKS and CDR2 is YYEKEE (reference sequence). CDR3 length: 13 amino acids.

J is TRBJ2-1 and V is TRBV28; the D gene TCRdb calls, TRBD1, cannot be checked with no DNA. Germline CDR1 MDHEN, CDR2 SYDVKM. This CDR3 spans 16 amino acids. The CDR3: CASSSRTGGRGNEQFF. Filled out from reference TRBV28 and TRBJ2-1, the complete variable domain reads DVKVTQSSRYLVKRTGEKVFLECVQDMDHENMFWYRQDPGLGLRLIYFSYDVKMKEKGDIPEGYSVSREKKERFSLILESASTNQTSMYLCASSSRTGGRGNEQFFGPGTRLTVL.

The rearrangement links TRBV20-1 to TRBJ1-1; the D gene TCRdb calls, TRBD1, cannot be checked with no DNA. Germline V gene data show CDR1 as DFQATT and CDR2 as SNEGSKA (reference sequence). The CDR3 is made up of 12 amino acids. The CDR3 here is CSAEFRVAEAFF.

V gene TRBV20-1 combines with J gene TRBJ1-1. From germline, CDR1 is DFQATT and CDR2 SNEGSKA (reference sequence). This CDR3 has 13 amino acids. CDR3 sequence: CSAPFGGFREAFF.

The chain carries TRBV19 and TRBJ2-2; TCRdb selects TRBD1, and the lack of DNA leaves this call unchecked. The length of the CDR3 is 15 residues. Germline CDR1 LNHDA, CDR2 SQIVND (reference sequence). CDR3 residues: CASRDRVLKTGELFF.

This chain links TRBV9 with TRBJ2-3; as DNA is missing, the TRBD1 call by TCRdb cannot be tested. The CDR3 is 14 residues long. Germline assignment: CDR1 SGDLS and CDR2 YYNGEE. CDR3 region: CASSGGVRTDTQYF.

The V call is TRBV6-5, the J call TRBJ1-1; TCRdb reports TRBD1, a call that lacks DNA to check it against. This CDR3 region has 16 residues. CDR1 is MNHEY and CDR2 is SVGAGI in the germline V gene. CDR3 residues: CASSYDDRGWNTEAFF.

The gene calls are TRBV16 and TRBJ1-5; as DNA is missing, the TRBD1 call by TCRdb cannot be tested. This CDR3 comprises 15 residues. Germline values: CDR1 KGHSY, CDR2 FQNENV. The CDR3 region is CASSQSAGRDQPQHF.

The chain links TRBV12-3 or TRBV12-4 to TRBJ2-2; TCRdb gives TRBD2 as the D gene, but with no DNA this cannot be confirmed. This CDR3 is built from 17 residues. The CDR3 loop reads CASSPTSGGRGTGELFF.

The V call is TRBV6-2 or TRBV6-3, the J call TRBJ2-5; TCRdb's assignment of TRBD2 cannot be checked, as there is no DNA. The CDR3 is made up of 18 amino acids. Germline V lookup: CDR1 MNHEY, CDR2 SVGEGT. The CDR3 spells CAIQAPRRGGSFQETQYF.

The chain couples TRBV5-5 to TRBJ2-5. The CDR3 runs 14 residues. Per the germline V gene, CDR1 is SGHKS and CDR2 is YYEKEE (reference sequence). CDR3 region: CASSLLGIGETQYF.

The CDR3 loop reads CASSGRQGIESPLHF. The gene calls are TRBV11-2 and TRBJ1-6; TCRdb gives TRBD1 as the D gene, but with no DNA this cannot be confirmed. This CDR3 spans 15 amino acids. Germline-derived CDR1 and CDR2 are SGHAT and FQNNGV.